This TCR beta chain was sequenced during a study of T cells in localized non-small cell lung cancer. Study conclusions and caveats: Increased T cell density in blood showed an association with longer overall survival.

TCRdb keeps only in-frame clones here, not all; method: immunoSEQ multiplex PCR. The sample yields tens of thousands of clones, around 81% seen once. Turning to this clone: Its target is unknown.

Looked up from germline, CDR1 is SGHRS and CDR2 is YFSETQ. This CDR3 comprises 13 residues. The germline V and J ends were trimmed by 4 bases and 1 base, with 9 bases remaining between them. V gene TRBV5-1 combines with J gene TRBJ2-7; a weak D match, TRBD1 (6 bases). This TCR was sampled from a female donor over 55 with stage I lung adenocarcinoma. Sequenced here: peripheral blood, sampled before any cancer treatment. CDR3: CASSADSSYEQYF. As DNA, the CDR3 is TGCGCCAGCAGCGCGGACAGTTCCTACGAGCAGTACTTC.